The next 28 T cell receptor beta chains were all read from a single sample in a study of blood T cell repertoires in COVID-19. Measured with immunoSEQ multiplex PCR; TCRdb has only the in-frame clones, and not every one. This sample yields about 110,000 clones, of which about 90% are seen a single time; roughly 0.94% belongs to the top ten. Sample: peripheral blood. All receptors come from a woman in her 50s with active or convalescent COVID-19.

The rearrangement links TRBV19 to TRBJ2-3, with 9 bases identical to TRBD1. Losses at the gene ends were 9 bases for V and 4 bases for J; bases not matched to a gene: 14. Germline lookup yields CDR1 LNHDA and CDR2 SQIVND (reference sequence). This CDR3 comprises 16 residues. CDR3 in DNA: TGTGCCAGCACTCCGGGACAGGGACGGGGCGCAGATACGCAGTATTTT. As protein: CASTPGQGRGADTQYF.

J is TRBJ1-3 and V is TRBV19; no clear D. Germline values: CDR1 LNHDA, CDR2 SQIVND (reference sequence). Trimming removed 6 bases at V and 0 bases at J, with 12 bases between. The CDR3 is 15 amino acids. CDR3 coding DNA: TGTGCCAGTAGCTTTACATATTTCTCTGGAAACACCATATATTTT. Its translation is CASSFTYFSGNTIYF.

This chain links TRBV6-6 with TRBJ1-5; tentative D call: TRBD1 (5 bases). The CDR3 is 16 amino acids. The V end was cut by 0 bases, the J end by 0 bases, with 9 bases between. Germline V gene data show CDR1 as MNHNY and CDR2 as SVGAGI (reference sequence). The CDR3 here is CASSYSRQYSNQPQHF. The CDR3 DNA follows: TGTGCCAGCAGTTACTCGAGACAGTATAGCAATCAGCCCCAGCATTTT.

The CDR3 protein is CASSPQGGVTGELFF. The CDR3 nucleotides are TGTGCCAGCAGCCCACAGGGGGGCGTCACCGGGGAGCTGTTTTTT. The chain is built from TRBV6-5 and TRBJ2-2, with 8 bases aligning to TRBD1. The CDR3 runs 15 residues. V lost 6 bases and J lost 4; bases outside the gene matches: 7. The germline V gene has CDR1 MNHEY and CDR2 SVGAGI.

The chain has TRBV18 and TRBJ1-4; 7 bases agree with TRBD1. Germline V gene data show CDR1 as KGHSH and CDR2 as LQKENI. V gave up 11 bases and J gave up 7 bases; unmatched junction bases: 7. The CDR3 contains 12 residues. CDR3 sequence reads: CASDRPGEKLFF. In nucleotides, the CDR3 is TGTGCCTCGGACAGGCCGGGTGAAAAACTGTTTTTT.

CDR3 sequence (DNA): TGTGCCAGCAGCCGGGGGGGGGACTATGGCTACACCTTC. This translates into CASSRGGDYGYTF. This chain uses TRBV5-4 with TRBJ1-2, with a possible D match to TRBD1 (5 bases). This CDR3 comprises 13 residues. Looked up from germline, CDR1 is SGHNT and CDR2 is YYREEE (reference sequence). V lost 4 bases to trimming and J lost 3 bases, with 10 bases between them. The full variable domain, its missing parts supplied by reference TRBV5-4 and TRBJ1-2, is ETGVTQSPTHLIKTRGQQVTLRCSSQSGHNTVSWYQQALGQGPQFIFQYYREEENGRGNFPPRFSGLQFPNYSSELNVNALELDDSALYLCASSRGGDYGYTFGSGTRLTVV.

This chain uses TRBV6-2 or TRBV6-3 with TRBJ1-5; 7 bases align to TRBD1. J lost 2 bases, V lost 0 bases, and 4 bases had no gene match. The CDR3 runs 16 residues. Germline V lookup: CDR1 MNHEY, CDR2 SVGEGT. The chain's CDR3 is CASSYSRGTGNQPQHF. The CDR3 region has the DNA TGTGCCAGCAGTTACTCACGGGGGACAGGCAATCAGCCCCAGCATTTT.

CDR3 in DNA: TGTGCCAGCAGCTTGTCGACTAGCGGGTTATACAATGAGCAGTTCTTC. This translates into CASSLSTSGLYNEQFF. The chain employs TRBV7-2 and TRBJ2-1, with 10 positions matching TRBD2. The V and J ends lost 3 bases and 4 bases, in that order; junction bases with no gene match: 6. This CDR3 comprises 16 residues. The V gene's germline CDR1 is SGHTA and CDR2 FQGNSA.

The rearrangement links TRBV20-1 to TRBJ2-1; D gene uncertain. Looked up from germline, CDR1 is DFQATT and CDR2 is SNEGSKA (reference sequence). The V and J ends lost 3 bases and 10 bases respectively, with 13 bases between them. The CDR3 has 12 residues. This CDR3 reads CSASIGLWEQFF. Written as DNA, the CDR3 is TGCAGTGCTAGTATTGGCCTTTGGGAGCAGTTCTTC.

The rearrangement links TRBV6-5 to TRBJ2-7; TRBD2 aligns across 8 bases. Germline CDR1 MNHEY, CDR2 SVGAGI. The V gene end was trimmed by 5 bases and the J gene end by 1 base; junction bases not matched to a gene: 4. The CDR3 spans 14 residues. This chain's CDR3 is CASSPLAASYEQYF. CDR3 in DNA: TGTGCCAGCAGTCCACTAGCGGCTTCCTACGAGCAGTACTTC.

The V and J genes are TRBV28 and TRBJ1-5; 7 positions agree with TRBD1. The CDR3 loop spans 14 amino acids. Unmatched junction bases numbered 7, after V lost 7 bases and J lost 4 bases. The germline V gene has CDR1 MDHEN and CDR2 SYDVKM. The CDR3 DNA sequence: TGTGCCAGCATGAGGGACAGTGATAATCAGCCCCAGCATTTT. Translating gives CASMRDSDNQPQHF.

V usage is TRBV9 and J usage is TRBJ2-3, with D perhaps TRBD2 (6 bases). V was cut by 6 bases and J by 7 bases, with 21 bases left in between. CDR1 SGDLS and CDR2 YYNGEE come from the germline V gene. There are 15 residues in the CDR3. CDR3 loop: CASTPPEGQGNTQYF. The CDR3, as DNA: TGTGCCAGCACCCCGCCGGAGGGCCAAGGGAATACGCAGTATTTT.

The V call is TRBV5-1, the J call TRBJ2-1; 10 positions match TRBD2. J gave up 9 bases and V 2 bases, and 11 bases lay outside the gene matches. The CDR3 has 16 amino acids. CDR1 is SGHRS, CDR2 YFSETQ, per germline. The CDR3 loop reads CASSFPAGGPRGEQFF. DNA of the CDR3: TGCGCCAGCAGCTTTCCAGCGGGAGGGCCTAGGGGTGAGCAGTTCTTC. The whole variable domain, filled in from reference TRBV5-1 and TRBJ2-1, reads KAGVTQTPRYLIKTRGQQVTLSCSPISGHRSVSWYQQTPGQGLQFLFEYFSETQRNKGNFPGRFSGRQFSNSRSEMNVSTLELGDSALYLCASSFPAGGPRGEQFFGPGTRLTVL.

The rearrangement uses TRBV20-1 and TRBJ2-7; 12 bases align to TRBD2. The V segment lost 3 bases and the J segment 5 bases; nucleotides outside the gene matches: 17. CDR1 and CDR2 from the germline V gene are DFQATT and SNEGSKA (reference sequence). This CDR3 has 18 amino acids. CDR3 in DNA: TGCAGTGCTAGTAATCTAGCGGGAGGGCCCTCCGCGGAGCACGAGCAGTACTTC. It translates to CSASNLAGGPSAEHEQYF.

This rearrangement joins TRBV27 to TRBJ2-1; D is perhaps TRBD2 (7 bases). The V gene lost 3 bases and the J gene lost 15 bases, with 18 bases spanning the gap. Germline V gene data show CDR1 as MNHEY and CDR2 as SMNVEV (reference sequence). This CDR3 is 13 amino acids long. CDR3 loop: CASSFITRGGRFF. DNA for the CDR3: TGTGCCAGCAGTTTTATCACAAGGGGGGGTCGGTTCTTC.

DNA of the CDR3: TGTGCCAGCAGCGATAAGAACACTGAAGCTTTCTTT. Translation: CASSDKNTEAFF. The chain combines TRBV9 with TRBJ1-1; D gene uncertain. Trimming pared 3 bases from V and 1 base from J, leaving 4 bases between. Germline V gene sequence: CDR1 SGDLS, CDR2 YYNGEE. The CDR3 contains 12 residues. The full variable domain, in which reference TRBV9 and TRBJ1-1 provide the parts outside the CDR3, is DSGVTQTPKHLITATGQRVTLRCSPRSGDLSVYWYQQSLDQGLQFLIQYYNGEERAKGNILERFSAQQFPDLHSELNLSSLELGDSALYFCASSDKNTEAFFGQGTRLTVV.

This sequence joins TRBV5-6 and TRBJ2-5; maybe TRBD1 (6 bases). The CDR3 covers 14 residues. Trimming took 2 bases from V and 5 from J, leaving 13 bases between them. CDR1 is SGHDT, CDR2 YYEEEE, per germline. CDR3 amino acids: CASSFPAGAETQYF. Here the CDR3 DNA reads TGTGCCAGCAGCTTTCCCGCAGGGGCGGAGACCCAGTACTTC.

V gene TRBV6-5 combines with J gene TRBJ1-2; TRBD1 matches at 9 bases. This CDR3 comprises 14 residues. J gave up 3 bases and V 8 bases, and 7 bases lay outside the gene matches. Germline V gene data show CDR1 as MNHEY and CDR2 as SVGAGI. CDR3 nucleotide sequence: TGTGCCAGCGAATTCACAGGGGGCGACTATGGCTACACCTTC. As protein: CASEFTGGDYGYTF.

The chain uses TRBV18 and TRBJ2-7; the match to TRBD2 covers 13 bases. Germline CDR1 reads KGHSH; CDR2 reads LQKENI. V trimming: 6 bases; J trimming: 2 bases; junction bases outside the gene matches: 4. There are 15 residues in the CDR3. The CDR3 DNA follows: TGTGCCAGCTCCCGGACTAGCGGGAGTGCCTACGAGCAGTACTTC. This gives the protein CASSRTSGSAYEQYF. Based on the CDR3 plus reference TRBV18 and TRBJ2-7, the full variable domain is NAGVMQNPRHLVRRRGQEARLRCSPMKGHSHVYWYRQLPEEGLKFMVYLQKENIIDESGMPKERFSAEFPKEGPSILRIQQVVRGDSAAYFCASSRTSGSAYEQYFGPGTRLTVT.

The V call is TRBV5-5, the J call TRBJ2-7; 8 bases are shared with TRBD2. The CDR3 is 17 residues long. Germline CDR1 and CDR2: SGHKS and YYEKEE (reference sequence). Trimming removed 0 bases from V and 3 bases from J; junction bases left unmatched: 11. The CDR3 spells CASSLVRGGGPFYEQYF. In nucleotides, the CDR3 is TGTGCCAGCAGCTTGGTCCGGGGGGGAGGTCCTTTCTACGAGCAGTACTTC.

The chain links TRBV6-2 or TRBV6-3 to TRBJ2-1; 7 bases fit TRBD2. CDR3 length: 14 amino acids. V was pared by 6 bases and J by 4 bases, with 6 bases of the junction left unmatched. Germline-derived CDR1 and CDR2 are MNHEY and SVGEGT. The CDR3 is CASSTVAGYNEQFF. CDR3 bases: TGTGCCAGCAGCACAGTAGCGGGTTACAATGAGCAGTTCTTC.

The rearrangement joins TRBV11-3 to TRBJ2-2, with D possibly TRBD1 on 6 matching bases. Trimming removed 5 bases at V and 0 bases at J, with 7 bases between. The CDR3 has 14 residues. The germline gives CDR1 SGHNT, CDR2 YENEEA. CDR3 DNA sequence: TGTGCCAGCAGCCGACAGGCGAACACCGGGGAGCTGTTTTTT. Residues: CASSRQANTGELFF.

The genes are TRBV13 and TRBJ2-3; D possibly corresponds to TRBD1 (7 bases). The CDR3 runs to 16 residues. The V gene's germline CDR1 is PRHDT and CDR2 FYEKMQ (reference sequence). V shed 1 base and J shed 5 bases, with 16 bases lying between them. The CDR3 sequence: CASSLAGGSIIDTQYF. DNA for the CDR3: TGTGCCAGCAGCTTAGCAGGGGGGTCCATTATAGATACGCAGTATTTT.

This rearrangement joins TRBV19 to TRBJ2-5; TRBD1 matches at 8 bases. V shed 9 bases and J 5 bases; nucleotides not matched to a gene: 11. This CDR3 has 14 residues. CDR1 and CDR2 from the germline V gene are LNHDA and SQIVND (reference sequence). CDR3 sequence (DNA): TGTGCCAGCGGTGGGCAGGGGGCGTTCGAGACCCAGTACTTC. It specifies CASGGQGAFETQYF.

The V and J genes are TRBV28 and TRBJ2-2, with unresolved D. Germline V gives CDR1 MDHEN, CDR2 SYDVKM. The CDR3 consists of 16 residues. V was clipped by 5 bases and J by 4 bases, with 17 bases between them. The CDR3, as DNA: TGTGCCAGCAGTCCTCCCCTACTAAGAACCACCGGGGAGCTGTTTTTT. Protein: CASSPPLLRTTGELFF.

The CDR3 region is CASSEAWLLFF. Written as DNA, the CDR3 is TGTGCCAGCAGTGAAGCGTGGCTGCTGTTTTTT. The chain links TRBV2 to TRBJ1-4; D gene uncertain. The ends were cut back, 0 bases at V and 14 bases at J, with 7 bases in the middle. The CDR3 is made up of 11 amino acids. Germline V gene lookup returns CDR1 SNHLY and CDR2 FYNNEI.

The rearrangement joins TRBV4-2 to TRBJ2-2; a weak D match, TRBD2 (6 bases). Deletions cut 4 bases from V and 1 base from J, with 22 bases between. The CDR3 extends over 19 amino acids. Germline CDR1 and CDR2: LGHNA and YNFKEQ. The CDR3, as DNA: TGTGCCAGCAGCCCTAGCCTTCTAGCGACCCCTATGAACACCGGGGAGCTGTTTTTT. It encodes CASSPSLLATPMNTGELFF.

The V call is TRBV28, the J call TRBJ2-5; D is uncertain. Between the trimmed V and J ends, which lost 4 bases and 5 bases, there was a span of 14 bases. This CDR3 has 14 amino acids. The germline CDR1 and CDR2 sequences are MDHEN and SYDVKM. The CDR3 sequence is CASSSLKFRETQYF. CDR3 sequence (DNA): TGTGCCAGCAGTTCACTCAAATTTCGGGAGACCCAGTACTTC.